A single sample is the source of the 29 T cell receptor beta chains below, sequenced in a study of blood T cells in healthy people across ages. A second PCR of 7 to 11 cycles used a sample-barcoded 5' primer and a J-beta primer mix. MiXCR, run by TCRdb on the 5' RACE reads, gives a single entry per CDR3 protein. The repertoire holds 450,000 to 700,000 distinct CDR3 sequences, with roughly 28% as singletons. The sample was blood. These receptors were taken from a woman between 70 and 85 years old in good health.

A note on this clonotype: Relative to the germline gene, one junction end is altered; a read error may explain this. The CDR3 here is CASSLLSGGGDTRYF. DNA for the CDR3: TGTGCCAGCAGCCTATTAAGCGGGGGGGGAGATACGCGGTATTTT. The chain recombines TRBV3-1 with TRBJ2-3; 10 positions match TRBD2. CDR1 LGHDT and CDR2 YNNKEL come from the germline V gene (reference sequence). The CDR3 has 15 amino acids.

Only a few counts were recorded for this clonotype. The chain is built from TRBV7-6 and TRBJ2-7; D is tentatively TRBD1 or TRBD2 (5 bases each). The germline V gene has CDR1 SGHVS and CDR2 FNYEAQ. V lost 1 base and J 2 bases, leaving 12 bases between the germline ends. This CDR3 has 15 residues. This chain's CDR3 is CASSLDGALTYEQYF. CDR3 DNA sequence: TGTGCCAGCAGCTTAGACGGGGCTCTGACCTACGAGCAGTACTTC.

This clonotype was observed a handful of times. The chain carries TRBV16 and TRBJ2-7; 7 nucleotides line up with TRBD1. Trimming cost V 0 bases and J 6 bases; bases outside gene matches: 8. The germline gives CDR1 KGHSY, CDR2 FQNENV. The CDR3 spans 15 residues. The chain's CDR3 is CASSQSFQGVGEQYF. CDR3 sequence (DNA): TGTGCCAGCAGCCAATCCTTCCAGGGGGTAGGCGAGCAGTACTTC.

The V gene is TRBV28, the J gene TRBJ2-1, with TRBD2 matching 10 bases. The ends lost 4 bases at V and 8 bases at J; junction bases unmatched: 8. The germline V gene has CDR1 MDHEN and CDR2 SYDVKM. The CDR3 is 15 residues long. CDR3 DNA sequence: TGTGCCAGCAGTTGGGTCCCTAGCGGGGGTTATGAGCAGTTCTTC. Protein: CASSWVPSGGYEQFF.

This clonotype occurred a few times. V gene TRBV7-2 combines with J gene TRBJ2-1; D uncertain. Between the trimmed V and J ends, which lost 0 bases and 5 bases, there was a span of 8 bases. Germline loops: CDR1 SGHTA, CDR2 FQGNSA. The CDR3 totals 14 residues. CDR3 DNA: TGTGCCAGCAGCTTAGCTCGGGTACACAATGAGCAGTTCTTC. Translating it yields CASSLARVHNEQFF.

In its sample, this clonotype was seen a few times. V and J are TRBV4-3 and TRBJ2-5, with 10 bases lining up with TRBD2. The DNA end favors TRBJ2-1, so the J call may be wrong. The germline gives CDR1 LGHNA, CDR2 YSLEER. The CDR3 is 18 residues long. In nucleotides, the CDR3 is TGCGCCAGCAGCCAAGACCCCTCCGGGACTAGCGATAACAATGAGCAGTTCTTC. Its protein is CASSQDPSGTSDNNEQFF.

The V and J genes are TRBV7-2 and TRBJ2-3; possibly TRBD2 for D (5 bases). The CDR3 has 17 residues. Germline V gene data show CDR1 as SGHTA and CDR2 as FQGNSA. V was clipped by 5 bases and J by 5 bases, with 23 bases between them. The CDR3 loop is CASSGRPLAPAGDTQYF. CDR3 coding DNA: TGTGCCAGCAGCGGCAGGCCCCTAGCACCGGCGGGAGATACGCAGTATTTT.

This clonotype has a handful of counts. The V call is TRBV25-1, the J call TRBJ2-1; 13 bases map to TRBD2. V lost 6 bases to trimming and J lost 5 bases; unmatched junction nucleotides: 4. CDR3 length: 15 residues. CDR1 is MGHDK, CDR2 SYGVNS, per germline. In DNA, the CDR3 is TGTGCCAGCAGCGATACTAGCGGGGGGGACAATGAGCAGTTCTTC. Its protein product is CASSDTSGGDNEQFF.

This clonotype was seen a handful of times. The chain couples TRBV7-3 to TRBJ1-6, with no clear D. CDR1 and CDR2 from the germline V gene are SGHTA and FQGTGA. V was trimmed by 2 bases and J by 9 bases, leaving 11 bases between them. This CDR3 is 14 amino acids long. The CDR3 region has the DNA TGTGCCAGCAGCTTATCTGGGCGCGGTTCACCCCTCCACTTT. Translation gives CASSLSGRGSPLHF.

This clonotype was detected a few times. The chain has TRBV6-6 and TRBJ1-2; tentative D call: TRBD1 (5 bases). Germline loops: CDR1 MNHNY, CDR2 SVGAGI (reference sequence). V lost 3 bases and J lost 8, with 16 bases in between. This CDR3 has 14 residues. Written as DNA, the CDR3 is TGTGCCAGCAGTTATTTCACAGGAATGTGGGGCTACACCTTC. Its protein product is CASSYFTGMWGYTF.

This sequence joins TRBV3-1 and TRBJ1-4; TRBD1 is a possible D gene (5 bases). The CDR3 is 14 amino acids. V dropped 1 base and J dropped 10 bases, with 13 bases sitting between them. CDR1 is LGHDT and CDR2 is YNNKEL in the germline V gene (reference sequence). CDR3 sequence: CASSQVRDDAKLFF. The CDR3 DNA sequence: TGTGCCAGCAGCCAAGTCAGGGACGATGCAAAACTGTTTTTT.

V usage is TRBV4-2 and J usage is TRBJ2-3; no clear D. Trimming took 0 bases from V and 3 from J, leaving 4 bases between them. CDR1 is LGHNA and CDR2 is YNFKEQ in the germline V gene. This CDR3 is 13 amino acids long. The CDR3: CASSQDTTDTQYF. Written as DNA, the CDR3 is TGTGCCAGCAGCCAAGATACAACAGATACGCAGTATTTT.

Turning to this clonotype: The CDR3 does not end in the conserved phenylalanine or tryptophan, so this is likely a read error. This chain connects TRBV4-1 to TRBJ1-6; no clear D. The CDR3 loop spans 18 amino acids. V lost 0 bases and J lost 0, with 12 bases in between. Germline CDR1 and CDR2: MGHRA and YSYEKL. CDR3 DNA: TGCGCCAGCAGCCAAGAGATGCCAGAGAGCTCCTATAATTCACCCCTCCACCTT. Translating it yields CASSQEMPESSYNSPLHL.

In its sample, this clonotype was seen a few times. The chain recombines TRBV7-2 with TRBJ1-4, with D possibly matching TRBD1 (5 bases). The CDR3 has 15 amino acids. Trimming cost V 3 bases and J 2 bases, with 10 bases left between them. Germline V lookup: CDR1 SGHTA, CDR2 FQGNSA. CDR3 in amino acids: CASSFYAGTNEKLFF. The CDR3 DNA reads as TGTGCCAGCAGCTTTTACGCAGGGACTAATGAAAAACTGTTTTTT.

This clonotype was counted only a few times. The chain is built from TRBV5-1 and TRBJ1-1; no definite D call. This CDR3 is 16 amino acids long. The V and J ends lost 1 base and 0 bases respectively, with 13 bases between them. CDR1 and CDR2 from the germline V gene are SGHRS and YFSETQ. CDR3 sequence (DNA): TGCGCCAGCAGCTTGTTGGATCTCCCACTGAACACTGAAGCTTTCTTT. Amino acids: CASSLLDLPLNTEAFF.

Details on this clonotype: The junction departs from germline at one end; a sequencing error may be responsible. The genes are TRBV20-1 and TRBJ2-4; D possibly corresponds to TRBD2 (7 bases). Germline V CDR1 and CDR2: DFQATT, SNEGSKA (reference sequence). The CDR3 consists of 16 residues. CDR3 sequence: CSAKYFLGGANNIQYF. CDR3 nucleotides: TGCAGTGCTAAATATTTCCTAGGGGGGGCCAACAACATTCAGTACTTC.

In the case of this clonotype: A read error may account for a junction end that differs from germline. CDR3 DNA sequence: TGTGTCATCAGCCCCCTACCGGGACAGGGAACTAGCAATCAGCCCCAGCATTTT. Translation gives CVISPLPGQGTSNQPQHF. This chain joins TRBV10-3 and TRBJ1-5; 9 bases agree with TRBD1. Germline V lookup: CDR1 ENHRY, CDR2 SYGVKD. The CDR3 is 18 residues long.

Only a few counts were recorded for this clonotype. The conserved final phenylalanine or tryptophan is absent from the CDR3, which likely points to a read error. V usage is TRBV2 and J usage is TRBJ2-3; the D gene is possibly TRBD1 (6 bases). V lost 6 bases and J lost 7, with 17 bases in between. This CDR3 comprises 14 residues. Germline lookup yields CDR1 SNHLY and CDR2 FYNNEI. The CDR3 protein is CASSTGPLVYTQYL. The CDR3 DNA is TGTGCCAGCAGCACAGGGCCCCTGGTGTATACGCAGTATTTA.

This clonotype was seen a handful of times. This may stem from a read error, because a much larger clone lies one nucleotide away. V is TRBV4-2 and J is TRBJ2-5, with TRBD2 matching over 7 bases. There are 15 residues in the CDR3. Germline CDR1 LGHNA, CDR2 YNFKEQ. The CDR3 region is CVSSQEPSGQETQYF. CDR3 coding DNA: TGTGTCAGCAGCCAAGAGCCTAGCGGCCAAGAGACCCAGTACTTC.

The J gene is TRBJ1-1, the V gene TRBV3-1; maybe TRBD1 (5 bases). This CDR3 is 14 amino acids long. Germline assignment: CDR1 LGHDT and CDR2 YNNKEL (reference sequence). Trimming left V 5 bases short and J 5 bases short, with 15 bases between. The CDR3, as DNA: TGTGCCAGCAGCAGAGATGGGGGGAAAACTGAAGCTTTCTTT. Its protein is CASSRDGGKTEAFF.

This clonotype showed up just a few times. The chain carries TRBV6-1 and TRBJ2-7, with D uncertain. The V end lost 7 bases, the J end lost 1 base, and 14 bases lay between the germline ends. CDR3 length: 14 residues. Germline CDR1 and CDR2: MNHNS and SASEGT. The DNA of the CDR3 is TGTGCCAGCACCCCTTCGTGGGTTTCCTACGAGCAGTACTTC. Translating it yields CASTPSWVSYEQYF.

The chain has TRBV6-2 or TRBV6-3 and TRBJ2-2; 11 positions match TRBD1. This CDR3 comprises 16 residues. V shed 7 bases and J 5 bases; nucleotides not matched to a gene: 9. Germline loops: CDR1 MNHEY, CDR2 SVGEGT. The CDR3 coding sequence is TGTGCCAGCAACCCCTCCGGGACAGGGGGGACCGGGGAGCTGTTTTTT. Translation: CASNPSGTGGTGELFF.

This clonotype was seen more than once but under ten times. The chain recombines TRBV7-9 with TRBJ2-5; no firm D call. The better agreement between TRBJ2-7 and the DNA end casts doubt on the J call. The CDR3 has 13 amino acids. Germline CDR1 SEHNR, CDR2 FQNEAQ (reference sequence). Here the CDR3 reads CASSLLPLYEQYF. The CDR3 nucleotides are TGTGCCAGCAGCTTATTGCCCCTATACGAGCAGTACTTC.

This chain connects TRBV20-1 to TRBJ1-2; the D gene is possibly TRBD1 (6 bases). The germline gives CDR1 DFQATT, CDR2 SNEGSKA (reference sequence). V lost 3 bases to trimming and J lost 5 bases, with 7 bases between them. This CDR3 is built from 11 residues. The DNA of the CDR3 is TGCAGTGCTAGTAGGGGGTATGGCTACACCTTC. The encoded protein is CSASRGYGYTF.

V and J are TRBV18 and TRBJ1-1; a weak D match, TRBD1 (6 bases). V shed 4 bases and J shed 6 bases, with 18 bases lying between them. The CDR3 is 15 amino acids. Per germline, CDR1 KGHSH and CDR2 LQKENI. In DNA form, the CDR3 reads TGTGCCAGCTCACAGCAGGGGATTTGGGGCCCTGAAGCTTTCTTT. Translated, it gives CASSQQGIWGPEAFF.

The chain has TRBV25-1 and TRBJ1-2, with 7 positions matching TRBD1. Germline lookup yields CDR1 MGHDK and CDR2 SYGVNS. The CDR3 is made up of 12 amino acids. V was pared by 5 bases and J by 8 bases, with 5 bases of the junction left unmatched. The CDR3: CASSRQGIGYTF. In DNA, the CDR3 is TGTGCCAGCAGTCGACAGGGTATAGGCTACACCTTC.

V usage is TRBV7-2 and J usage is TRBJ2-2; TRBD1 might be the D (6 bases). This CDR3 is built from 14 residues. V lost 5 bases, J lost 3 bases, and 10 bases lay in between. Germline V CDR1 and CDR2: SGHTA, FQGNSA. The CDR3 sequence is CASSPHRDTGELFF. CDR3 nucleotide sequence: TGTGCCAGCAGCCCTCACAGGGACACCGGGGAGCTGTTTTTT.

The chain recombines TRBV9 with TRBJ2-7; D unresolved. The CDR3 sequence is 16 residues long. The germline V gene has CDR1 SGDLS and CDR2 YYNGEE. Trimming took off 4 bases at V and 4 bases at J, with 21 bases between the two ends. CDR3 DNA: TGTGCCAGCAGCCCCCGTTTTGTGGCAGGCGAGTACGAGCAGTACTTC. Translated: CASSPRFVAGEYEQYF.

This clonotype was detected a few times. J is TRBJ1-4 and V is TRBV7-9; 7 bases agree with TRBD1. Germline V CDR1 and CDR2: SEHNR, FQNEAQ (reference sequence). J was trimmed by 8 bases and V by 6 bases; bases with no gene match: 9. The CDR3 sequence is 14 residues long. Written as DNA, the CDR3 is TGTGCCAGCAGTAAAGGACAGGCCTTCGAAAAACTGTTTTTT. This gives the protein CASSKGQAFEKLFF. The full variable domain, with the rest looked up from reference TRBV7-9 and TRBJ1-4, is DTGVSQNPRHKITKRGQNVTFRCDPISEHNRLYWYRQTLGQGPEFLTYFQNEAQLEKSRLLSDRFSAERPKGSFSTLEIQRTEQGDSAMYLCASSKGQAFEKLFFGSGTQLSVL.